This T cell receptor (beta chain) was retrieved from a study of cytomegalovirus exposure and HLA in healthy donors. Overall study results and limits: What a later analysis reportedly showed was that an Asian-associated ancestry cluster had fewer N-insertions than the approximately 700-donor mean. Researchers had no immune exposure information except CMV serostatus available.

Both 60 Vbeta primers and 13 Jbeta primers went into the PCR. Study processing details: Counted up in a later analysis, unique TCR beta chains came to 65 million to 100 million, with some 9.9 million shared. The table came from immunoSEQ multiplex PCR; TCRdb's copy has only in-frame clones and leaves some out. The V and J calls and clone size come from that table; D and trimming were worked out from the DNA. The table includes 150,000 to 200,000 clones, 80% detected once. To note about this clone: Its specificity is not known.

CDR1 is SGHTA, CDR2 FQGNSA, per germline. The germline V and J ends were trimmed by 3 bases and 4 bases, with 16 bases remaining between them. This CDR3 is 15 amino acids long. Sequenced: PBMCs. The sequence derives from a woman aged 40 to 55 in good health and CMV-seronegative. J is TRBJ2-7 and V is TRBV7-2, with a tentative D call TRBD2 (7 bases). DNA for the CDR3: TGTGCCAGCAGCTTGTTCGCGGGGGCAGGGTACGAGCAGTACTTC. Its protein is CASSLFAGAGYEQYF.